What follows describes a single T cell receptor beta chain. Germline V gene data show CDR1 as SGHNT and CDR2 as YENEEA. This CDR3 has 13 amino acids. Trimming removed 0 bases at V and 9 bases at J, with 9 bases between. This entry belongs to a study of T cell responses to AZD1222 COVID-19 vaccine. Sequencing used immunoSEQ multiplex PCR; TCRdb keeps in-frame clones, though not all of them. The repertoire holds 150,000 or so clones, 80% to 90% seen once, with approximately 5.1% in the top ten. The material was peripheral blood, obtained on day 0 of AZD1222 vaccination. The rearrangement uses TRBV11-3 and TRBJ2-1, with D perhaps TRBD1 (5 bases). The sequence was collected from an adult in good health. The CDR3 coding sequence is TGTGCCAGCAGCTTAGAAAACGACAGTGAGCAGTTCTTC. This translates into CASSLENDSEQFF.